The 12 T cell receptor beta chains given below trace back to one sample, sequenced in a study of cytomegalovirus exposure and HLA in healthy donors. PCR employed 60 Vbeta and 13 Jbeta primers. Assay: immunoSEQ multiplex PCR; the TCRdb copy retains only in-frame clones and omits some. The repertoire includes some 140,000 clones, 60% to 85% of them detected once, and approximately 2% sits in the top ten. Sequencing was carried out using PBMCs. Receptors were obtained from a female donor in good health and CMV-seropositive.

This clone was seen just once. The chain recombines TRBV11-2 with TRBJ2-7, with 7 bases aligning to TRBD2. Per the germline V gene, CDR1 is SGHAT and CDR2 is FQNNGV. The CDR3 has 16 amino acids. V lost 0 bases and J lost 7; bases outside the gene matches: 12. CDR3 loop: CASSLDLGAGEREQYF. CDR3 DNA sequence: TGTGCCAGCAGCTTAGATCTCGGGGCGGGAGAAAGGGAGCAGTACTTC.

Comments on this clone: One end of the junction varies from germline; a read error may be responsible. The chain has TRBV4-1 and TRBJ1-6; weak D call: TRBD1 (5 bases). CDR1 is MGHRA and CDR2 is YSYEKL in the germline V gene. CDR3 length: 16 residues. The CDR3 DNA follows: TGCACCAGCAGCCAAGATCCGGGGGGGAGAAATTCACCCCTCCACTTT. Amino acids: CTSSQDPGGRNSPLHF.

This clone was recorded only once. The junction does not match germline at one end; this may be a read error. CDR3 amino acids: CSSSMTSGEQFF. The CDR3 bases are TGTTCCAGCAGCATGACGAGCGGAGAGCAGTTCTTC. This chain uses TRBV7-9 with TRBJ2-1; a weak D match, TRBD2 (5 bases). This CDR3 comprises 12 residues. Germline CDR1 SEHNR, CDR2 FQNEAQ (reference sequence). Together with reference TRBV7-9 and TRBJ2-1, the CDR3 gives the full variable domain: DTGVSQNPRHKITKRGQNVTFRCDPISEHNRLYWYRQTLGQGPEFLTYFQNEAQLEKSRLLSDRFSAERPKGSFSTLEIQRTEQGDSAMYLCSSSMTSGEQFFGPGTRLTVL.

This clone occurred once. The J gene is TRBJ2-2, the V gene TRBV19, with unresolved D. V gave up 5 bases and J gave up 0 bases, with 7 bases separating them. In germline, CDR1 is LNHDA, CDR2 SQIVND (reference sequence). This CDR3 is 14 amino acids long. CDR3 sequence reads: CASSVGPNTGELFF. As DNA, the CDR3 is TGTGCCAGTAGTGTAGGGCCGAACACCGGGGAGCTGTTTTTT.

The V gene is TRBV18, the J gene TRBJ2-7; the match to TRBD2 covers 8 bases. The V segment lost 0 bases and the J segment 1 base; nucleotides outside the gene matches: 5. The CDR3 sequence is 16 residues long. Germline V gene sequence: CDR1 KGHSH, CDR2 LQKENI. CDR3 in amino acids: CASSPPGGGSSYEQYF. CDR3 nucleotides: TGTGCCAGCTCACCACCGGGCGGGGGGAGTTCCTACGAGCAGTACTTC.

This clone has only a few counts. CDR3 region: CASRSQVGPQETQYF. The CDR3 DNA reads as TGCGCCAGCCGATCCCAGGTGGGGCCCCAAGAGACCCAGTACTTC. The chain has TRBV5-1 and TRBJ2-5, with D maybe TRBD1 (5 bases). V was cut by 7 bases and J by 1 base, with 17 bases left in between. Germline CDR1 reads SGHRS; CDR2 reads YFSETQ. The CDR3 totals 15 residues.

This sequence joins TRBV9 and TRBJ2-5; D is unclear. This CDR3 has 14 amino acids. V was trimmed by 0 bases and J by 1 base, leaving 7 bases between them. Per germline, CDR1 SGDLS and CDR2 YYNGEE. CDR3 sequence reads: CASSVVGSQETQYF. CDR3 nucleotides: TGTGCCAGCAGCGTAGTTGGTAGCCAAGAGACCCAGTACTTC.

The chain couples TRBV7-9 to TRBJ2-6, with a weak D call TRBD1 (5 bases). The ends were cut back, 0 bases at V and 2 bases at J, with 14 bases in the middle. The V gene's germline CDR1 is SEHNR and CDR2 FQNEAQ (reference sequence). This CDR3 spans 18 amino acids. As DNA, the CDR3 is TGTGCCAGCAGCTTAGCGTCTCCAGGGTGGGCTGGGGCCAACGTCCTGACTTTC. It is translated as CASSLASPGWAGANVLTF. The variable domain in full, with the rest retrieved from reference TRBV7-9 and TRBJ2-6, is DTGVSQNPRHKITKRGQNVTFRCDPISEHNRLYWYRQTLGQGPEFLTYFQNEAQLEKSRLLSDRFSAERPKGSFSTLEIQRTEQGDSAMYLCASSLASPGWAGANVLTFGAGSRLTVL.

The chain recombines TRBV28 with TRBJ1-1; D gene unclear. Trimming took 3 bases from V and 6 from J, leaving 14 bases between them. Germline V lookup: CDR1 MDHEN, CDR2 SYDVKM. This CDR3 contains 14 residues. DNA for the CDR3: TGTGCCAGCAGTTTGAGGGTGAGGTCGCCTGAAGCTTTCTTT. It yields the protein CASSLRVRSPEAFF.

This clone was counted between two and nine times. The CDR3 loop is CASSLGLAAETQYF. The CDR3 DNA reads as TGTGCCAGCAGCTTAGGACTAGCGGCGGAGACCCAGTACTTC. V usage is TRBV7-9 and J usage is TRBJ2-5, with 9 bases aligning to TRBD2. Per the germline V gene, CDR1 is SEHNR and CDR2 is FQNEAQ (reference sequence). The CDR3 sequence is 14 residues long. J lost 5 bases, V lost 1 base, and 2 bases had no gene match.

The chain employs TRBV5-5 and TRBJ1-1; D is unclear. The CDR3 length is 14 residues. Germline loops: CDR1 SGHKS, CDR2 YYEKEE (reference sequence). V lost 2 bases to trimming and J lost 1 base, with 9 bases between them. CDR3 nucleotide sequence: TGTGCCAGCAGCTTATCGGTCCCGAACACTGAAGCTTTCTTT. Its protein is CASSLSVPNTEAFF.

This chain links TRBV19 with TRBJ2-6; D not certain. The V end was cut by 10 bases, the J end by 0 bases, with 10 bases between. Germline CDR1 LNHDA, CDR2 SQIVND (reference sequence). The length of the CDR3 is 14 residues. The CDR3 bases are TGTGCCACCGAAACGGGCTCTGGGGCCAACGTCCTGACTTTC. This encodes CATETGSGANVLTF.